This T cell receptor beta chain was captured in a study of cytomegalovirus exposure and HLA in healthy donors. This CDR3 spans 16 amino acids. CDR1 is MNHNS, CDR2 SASEGT, per germline. The trim removed 4 bases at V and 2 bases at J, leaving 8 bases unmatched. Clones were read by immunoSEQ multiplex PCR, and TCRdb kept only the in-frame ones, dropping some. Found here are about 360,000 clones, roughly 85% of them singletons; the top ten hold about 0.8%. Study observations and caveats: It was confirmed in vitro that a few of the CMV-associated chains were specific for CMV antigens. Among TCR beta chains, those listed as cytomegalovirus-associated numbered more than 150.

This clone occurred once. Its antigen is not known. The donors were part of the approximately 130-subject validation cohort, which stood apart from the approximately 640-subject first cohort. This TCR derives from a woman under 30 in good health and CMV-seronegative. The V gene is TRBV6-1, the J gene TRBJ2-1; TRBD2 matches at 7 bases. The sequenced material came from PBMCs. CDR3 residues: CASSGREYSPYNEQFF. The CDR3 DNA reads TGTGCCAGCAGTGGGCGGGAGTATTCCCCCTACAATGAGCAGTTCTTC.